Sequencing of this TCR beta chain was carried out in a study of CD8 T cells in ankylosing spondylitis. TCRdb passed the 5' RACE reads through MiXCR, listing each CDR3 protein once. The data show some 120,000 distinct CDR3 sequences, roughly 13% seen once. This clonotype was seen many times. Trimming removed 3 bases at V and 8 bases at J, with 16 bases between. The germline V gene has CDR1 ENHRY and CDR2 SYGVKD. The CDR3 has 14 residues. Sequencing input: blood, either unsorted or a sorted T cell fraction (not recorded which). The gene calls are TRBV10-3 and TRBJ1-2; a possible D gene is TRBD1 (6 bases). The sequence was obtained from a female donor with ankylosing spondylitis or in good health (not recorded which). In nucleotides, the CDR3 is TGTGCCATCAGTGAACTACAGGGACCCGGCGGCTACACCTTC. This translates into CAISELQGPGGYTF.